This T cell receptor beta chain is from a study of blood T cell repertoires in COVID-19. Study at large: The study drew acute and convalescent COVID-19 samples from the United States, Italy and Spain.

In terms of age and location, participants ranged from roughly 18 to 100 years and lived in about two dozen US areas. Participant-given clinical history determined each cohort assignment. Original processing notes: Cell counts per sample came from amplifying reference gene primers. Measured with immunoSEQ multiplex PCR; TCRdb has only the in-frame clones, and not every one. V, J and clone size derive from that table, while D and trimming were established from the DNA sequence. The profile shows about 210,000 clones, 81% of them singletons. Looked up from germline, CDR1 is SGHTA and CDR2 is FQGNSA. This CDR3 comprises 15 residues. V was pared by 5 bases and J by 2 bases, with 16 bases between.

Sequenced: PBMCs or T cells enriched from blood (not recorded which). The V gene is TRBV7-2, the J gene TRBJ2-7, with D perhaps matching TRBD1 (6 bases). This sequence originates from a woman aged 50 to 60 with acute COVID-19. The CDR3 loop reads CASSAWGHTAYEQYF. The CDR3 bases are TGTGCCAGCAGCGCATGGGGACACACTGCCTACGAGCAGTACTTC.